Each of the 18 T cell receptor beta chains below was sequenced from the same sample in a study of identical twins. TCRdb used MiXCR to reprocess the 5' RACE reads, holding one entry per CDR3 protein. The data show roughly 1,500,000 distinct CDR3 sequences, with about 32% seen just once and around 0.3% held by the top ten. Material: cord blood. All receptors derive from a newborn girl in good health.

The CDR3 nucleotides read TGTGCCAGCAGTTTTGAGCGACAGGGAACAGATACGCAGTATTTT. Its translation is CASSFERQGTDTQYF. The chain has TRBV12-3 or TRBV12-4 and TRBJ2-3; TRBD1 matches 7 bases. The CDR3 loop spans 15 amino acids. The V gene end was trimmed by 3 bases and the J gene end by 3 bases; junction bases not matched to a gene: 6.

CDR3 nucleotides: TGTGCCAGCAGCGCGGGTGCCGGGGGAAGGGAGACCCAGTACTTC. It translates to CASSAGAGGRETQYF. The chain recombines TRBV9 with TRBJ2-5; the D gene is possibly TRBD2 (6 bases). V lost 3 bases and J 5 bases, leaving 17 bases between the germline ends. Per the germline V gene, CDR1 is SGDLS and CDR2 is YYNGEE. The CDR3 consists of 15 residues.

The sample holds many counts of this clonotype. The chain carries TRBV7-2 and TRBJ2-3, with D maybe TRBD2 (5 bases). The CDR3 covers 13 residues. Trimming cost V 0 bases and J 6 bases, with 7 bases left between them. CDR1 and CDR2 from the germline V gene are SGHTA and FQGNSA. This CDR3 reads CASSLARVDTQYF. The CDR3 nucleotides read TGTGCCAGCAGCTTAGCGCGGGTTGATACGCAGTATTTT.

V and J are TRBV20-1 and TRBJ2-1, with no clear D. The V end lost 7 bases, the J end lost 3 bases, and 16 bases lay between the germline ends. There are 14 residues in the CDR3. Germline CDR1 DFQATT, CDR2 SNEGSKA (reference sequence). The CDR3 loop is CSVPGLGLYNEQFF. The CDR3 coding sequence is TGCAGTGTCCCCGGCTTAGGGCTCTACAATGAGCAGTTCTTC.

The CDR3 DNA reads TGCGCCAGCAGCTGGGACGCCCTCACCGGGGAGCTGTTTTTT. It codes for CASSWDALTGELFF. The chain has TRBV5-1 and TRBJ2-2, with D perhaps TRBD1 or TRBD2 (5 bases each). This CDR3 has 14 residues. The germline V and J ends were trimmed by 3 bases and 4 bases, with 10 bases remaining between them. Per germline, CDR1 SGHRS and CDR2 YFSETQ.

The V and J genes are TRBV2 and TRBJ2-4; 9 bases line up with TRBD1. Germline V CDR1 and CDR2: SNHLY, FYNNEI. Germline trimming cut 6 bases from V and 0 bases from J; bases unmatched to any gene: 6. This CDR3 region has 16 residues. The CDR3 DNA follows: TGTGCCAGCAGGACAGGGGGAACAAGAGCCAAAAACATTCAGTACTTC. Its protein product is CASRTGGTRAKNIQYF.

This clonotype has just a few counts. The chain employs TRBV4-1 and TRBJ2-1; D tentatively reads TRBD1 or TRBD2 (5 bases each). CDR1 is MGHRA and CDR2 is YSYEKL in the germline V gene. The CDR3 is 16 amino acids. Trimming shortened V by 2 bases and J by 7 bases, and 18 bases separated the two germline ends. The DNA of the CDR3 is TGCGCCAGCAGCCAATTATGGGACCCCCAATTGAATGAGCAGTTCTTC. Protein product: CASSQLWDPQLNEQFF.

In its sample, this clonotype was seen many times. CDR3 in DNA: TGTGCCAGCAGCTCCACAACAGGGGGCTATGGCTACACCTTC. Its translation: CASSSTTGGYGYTF. The chain uses TRBV12-3 or TRBV12-4 and TRBJ1-2, with 8 bases fitting TRBD1. The CDR3 totals 14 residues. V lost 6 bases and J lost 4; bases outside the gene matches: 7.

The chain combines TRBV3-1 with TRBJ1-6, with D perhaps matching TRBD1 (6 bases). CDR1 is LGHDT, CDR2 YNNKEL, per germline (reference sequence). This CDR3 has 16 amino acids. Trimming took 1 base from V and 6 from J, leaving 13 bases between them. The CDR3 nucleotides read TGTGCCAGCAGCCAAGCCGACAGGACCCTTAATTCACCCCTCCACTTT. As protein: CASSQADRTLNSPLHF.

The CDR3 DNA sequence: TGTGCCAGCAGCTTGGAGATAGGGCAGGGGGCTTTCACAGATACGCAGTATTTT. Its translation is CASSLEIGQGAFTDTQYF. V and J are TRBV5-5 and TRBJ2-3; 8 positions match TRBD1. V was pared by 0 bases and J by 2 bases, with 11 bases of the junction left unmatched. The CDR3 covers 18 residues. Germline loops: CDR1 SGHKS, CDR2 YYEKEE (reference sequence).

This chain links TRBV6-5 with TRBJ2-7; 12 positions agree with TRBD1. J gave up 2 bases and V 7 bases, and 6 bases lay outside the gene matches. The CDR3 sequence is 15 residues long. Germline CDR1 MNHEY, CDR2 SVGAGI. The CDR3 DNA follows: TGTGCCAGCATTCCTGGGACAGGGGGCCCCTACGAGCAGTACTTC. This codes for CASIPGTGGPYEQYF.

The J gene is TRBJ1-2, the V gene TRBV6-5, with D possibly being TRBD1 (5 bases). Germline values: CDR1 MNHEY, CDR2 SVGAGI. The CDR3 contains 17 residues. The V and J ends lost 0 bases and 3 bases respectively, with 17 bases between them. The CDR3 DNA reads TGTGCCAGCAGTTACTCATTTCGGGGATGGGGCTACTATGGCTACACCTTC. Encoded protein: CASSYSFRGWGYYGYTF.

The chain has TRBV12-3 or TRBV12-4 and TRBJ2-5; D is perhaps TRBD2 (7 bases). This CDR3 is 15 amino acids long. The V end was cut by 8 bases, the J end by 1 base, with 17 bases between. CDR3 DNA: TGTGCCAGCCGTAACCTGGGGGGGCTCCAAGAGACCCAGTACTTC. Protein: CASRNLGGLQETQYF.

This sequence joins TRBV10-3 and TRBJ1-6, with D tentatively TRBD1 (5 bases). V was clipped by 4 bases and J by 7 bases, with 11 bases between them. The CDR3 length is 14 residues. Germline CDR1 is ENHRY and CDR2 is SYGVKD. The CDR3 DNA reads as TGTGCCATCAGTGGATGGGACGGGAATTCACCCCTCCACTTT. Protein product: CAISGWDGNSPLHF.

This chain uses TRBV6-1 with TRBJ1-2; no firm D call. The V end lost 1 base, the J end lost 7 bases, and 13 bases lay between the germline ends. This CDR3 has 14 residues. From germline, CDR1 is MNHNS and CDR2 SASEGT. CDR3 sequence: CASSEVKDGCGYTF. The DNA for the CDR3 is TGTGCCAGCAGTGAAGTTAAGGACGGCTGTGGCTACACCTTC.

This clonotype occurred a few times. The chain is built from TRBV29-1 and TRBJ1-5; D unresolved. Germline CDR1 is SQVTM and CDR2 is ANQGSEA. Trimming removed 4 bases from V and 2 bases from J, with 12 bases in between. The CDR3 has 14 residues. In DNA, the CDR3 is TGCAGCGTTGGGGGAGGGCGGGGCAATCAGCCCCAGCATTTT. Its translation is CSVGGGRGNQPQHF.

CDR3 sequence reads: CASKAGGNEQYF. CDR3 DNA: TGCGCCAGCAAAGCGGGGGGCAATGAGCAGTACTTC. This chain uses TRBV4-1 with TRBJ2-5; 9 bases align to TRBD2. The germline CDR1 and CDR2 sequences are MGHRA and YSYEKL. The CDR3 length is 12 residues. The V and J ends lost 7 bases and 11 bases, in that order; junction bases with no gene match: 8.

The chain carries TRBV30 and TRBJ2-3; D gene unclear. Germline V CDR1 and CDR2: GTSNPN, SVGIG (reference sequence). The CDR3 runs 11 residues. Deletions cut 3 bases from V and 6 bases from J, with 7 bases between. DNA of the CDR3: TGTGCCTGGAGCCTAGGCGATACGCAGTATTTT. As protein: CAWSLGDTQYF. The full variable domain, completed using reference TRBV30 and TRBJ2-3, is SQTIHQWPATLVQPVGSPLSLECTVEGTSNPNLYWYRQAAGRGLQLLFYSVGIGQISSEVPQNLSASRPQDRQFILSSKKLLLSDSGFYLCAWSLGDTQYFGPGTRLTVL.